The 25 T cell receptor beta chains presented below share a single source sample, sequenced in a study of Graves' ophthalmopathy and Graves' hyperthyroidism. Researchers took RNA transcripts and amplified TCR beta CDR3 regions from them. HTBI primers served in a first-round RT-PCR, which a second-round multiplex PCR followed. TCRdb re-derived calls from the multiplex PCR reads in MiXCR, one entry per CDR3 protein. The top ten hold 44% of the sample, which has almost 750,000 distinct CDR3 sequences, 35% to 50% seen once. Specimen: peripheral blood. These receptors came from an adult man with Graves' ophthalmopathy.

This clonotype has a handful of counts. This chain uses TRBV20-1 with TRBJ1-1, with 8 bases fitting TRBD1. The ends lost 6 bases at V and 1 base at J; junction bases unmatched: 4. Germline values: CDR1 DFQATT, CDR2 SNEGSKA (reference sequence). This CDR3 spans 13 amino acids. In nucleotides, the CDR3 is TGCAGTGCCTATACAGGGGGGAACACTGAAGCTTTCTTT. It yields the protein CSAYTGGNTEAFF.

The gene calls are TRBV20-1 and TRBJ2-7; D is uncertain. Trimming pared 3 bases from V and 6 bases from J, leaving 24 bases between. Germline V lookup: CDR1 DFQATT, CDR2 SNEGSKA (reference sequence). The CDR3 has 16 amino acids. The DNA of the CDR3 is TGCAGTGCTAGCCCTTCAGCCACTAAAATCAGCTCCGAGCAGTACTTC. Residues: CSASPSATKISSEQYF.

This clonotype was seen repeatedly, ten times or more. This sequence joins TRBV24-1 and TRBJ1-5; TRBD1 is a possible D gene (5 bases). Per germline, CDR1 KGHDR and CDR2 SFDVKD. Trimming removed 3 bases at V and 11 bases at J, with 22 bases between. This CDR3 spans 16 amino acids. The CDR3 region has the DNA TGTGCCACCAGTGATCCCGGGACTAGCGGGAGTGGGACCCAGCATTTT. This encodes CATSDPGTSGSGTQHF.

With respect to this clonotype: This may be a read error: a much more frequent sequence differs by one nucleotide. The genes are TRBV7-2 and TRBJ2-5; a possible D gene is TRBD1 (6 bases). The V gene's germline CDR1 is SGHTA and CDR2 FQGNSA. The CDR3 loop spans 15 amino acids. The CDR3 DNA follows: TGTGCCAGCAGCTTAGCTGGGACACCGCAAGAGACCCGGTACTTC. Translated, it gives CASSLAGTPQETRYF.

The genes are TRBV20-1 and TRBJ1-1, with unresolved D. Trimming pared 1 base from V and 8 bases from J, leaving 8 bases between. This CDR3 region has 11 residues. Germline V gene data show CDR1 as DFQATT and CDR2 as SNEGSKA (reference sequence). CDR3 protein: CSARARREAFF. The CDR3 nucleotides are TGCAGTGCTAGAGCGCGTCGGGAAGCTTTCTTT.

The V and J genes are TRBV11-2 and TRBJ1-5; D might be TRBD1 (6 bases). CDR3 size: 13 residues. CDR1 and CDR2 from the germline V gene are SGHAT and FQNNGV. With 5 bases removed from V and 7 bases from J, the gap between germline ends came to 12 bases. The CDR3 DNA is TGTGCCAGCAGCCGGAGGGGGGAACAGCCCCAGCATTTT. It translates to CASSRRGEQPQHF.

V is TRBV20-1 and J is TRBJ1-2; 10 bases map to TRBD1. V lost 0 bases, J lost 4 bases, and 5 bases stayed unmatched. The germline V gene has CDR1 DFQATT and CDR2 SNEGSKA (reference sequence). The CDR3 is made up of 15 amino acids. The CDR3 DNA is TGCAGTGCTAGAGATCACGGGACAGGGGCCTATGGCTACACCTTC. This translates into CSARDHGTGAYGYTF.

At least ten counts were recorded for this clonotype. The chain is built from TRBV20-1 and TRBJ2-6; D is ambiguous. Germline lookup yields CDR1 DFQATT and CDR2 SNEGSKA (reference sequence). This CDR3 contains 13 residues. V was shortened by 2 bases and J by 2 bases, with 4 bases between the two germline ends. The CDR3 DNA is TGCAGTGCTAGATCTACTGGGGCCAACGTCCTGACTTTC. Residues: CSARSTGANVLTF.

The chain recombines TRBV7-9 with TRBJ2-6, with a weak D call TRBD2 (6 bases). Germline V gives CDR1 SEHNR, CDR2 FQNEAQ (reference sequence). The CDR3 covers 15 residues. V was shortened by 8 bases and J by 2 bases, with 13 bases between the two germline ends. The CDR3, as DNA: TGTGCCAGCGACCTGGGGGGTACTGGGGCCAACGTCCTGACTTTC. Translation gives CASDLGGTGANVLTF.

A remark on this clonotype: With a much larger clone just one base away, this may be a read error. This rearrangement joins TRBV7-6 to TRBJ1-6, with D unclear. The CDR3 sequence is 15 residues long. The ends were cut back, 3 bases at V and 7 bases at J, with 13 bases in the middle. CDR1 and CDR2 (germline): SGHVS, FNYEAQ. The CDR3 DNA follows: TGTGCCAGCAGCTTTTCGAAGGGATCGAATTCACCCCTCCACTTT. This encodes CASSFSKGSNSPLHF.

The V and J genes are TRBV10-3 and TRBJ1-5, with unresolved D. Germline V gives CDR1 ENHRY, CDR2 SYGVKD. The CDR3 has 13 residues. V was clipped by 2 bases and J by 7 bases, with 9 bases between them. The CDR3 coding sequence is TGTGCCATCAGTGAGGGGCTTGGGCAGCCCCAGCATTTT. This translates into CAISEGLGQPQHF.

The chain has TRBV6-5 and TRBJ2-7; TRBD1 matches 9 bases. Germline CDR1 MNHEY, CDR2 SVGAGI. The ends lost 1 base at V and 1 base at J; junction bases unmatched: 8. This CDR3 comprises 17 residues. CDR3 DNA sequence: TGTGCCAGCAGTTACTTAACCGGGACAGGGAGATCCTACGAGCAGTACTTC. Encoded protein: CASSYLTGTGRSYEQYF.

This clonotype was seen a few times. The V and J genes are TRBV11-2 and TRBJ2-2; the match to TRBD2 covers 7 bases. Trimming took 2 bases from V and 6 from J; bases not matched to a gene: 3. This CDR3 is 14 amino acids long. CDR1 and CDR2 (germline): SGHAT, FQNNGV. This CDR3 reads CASSLMGGSGELFF. In DNA form, the CDR3 reads TGTGCCAGCAGCTTAATGGGGGGGTCCGGGGAGCTGTTTTTT.

This clonotype was observed a handful of times. The chain recombines TRBV6-4 with TRBJ1-1; D is unclear. Trimming left V 5 bases short and J 5 bases short, with 12 bases between. The V gene's germline CDR1 is MRHNA and CDR2 SNTAGT. There are 13 residues in the CDR3. CDR3 in DNA: TGTGCCAGCAGTTACGTGAGTGGAACTGAAGCTTTCTTT. As protein: CASSYVSGTEAFF.

This clonotype was detected many times. This chain connects TRBV15 to TRBJ1-1; D ambiguous. The germline V and J ends were trimmed by 0 bases and 0 bases, with 8 bases remaining between them. The CDR3 consists of 15 residues. Germline CDR1 is LNHNV and CDR2 is YYDKDF (reference sequence). The CDR3 sequence: CATSRDTLMNTEAFF. CDR3 nucleotide sequence: TGTGCCACCAGCAGAGATACGTTGATGAACACTGAAGCTTTCTTT.

The chain links TRBV19 to TRBJ2-6; TRBD2 matches at 10 bases. After removal of 7 bases from V and 0 bases from J, the junction contained 6 bases not matched to a gene. Germline CDR1 and CDR2: LNHDA and SQIVND (reference sequence). CDR3 length: 17 residues. The CDR3 region is CASKSLAGDSGANVLTF. CDR3 sequence (DNA): TGTGCCAGTAAATCCCTAGCGGGGGACTCTGGGGCCAACGTCCTGACTTTC.

There are many counts of this clonotype. J is TRBJ2-3 and V is TRBV29-1, with 7 positions matching TRBD2. Trimming took 6 bases from V and 6 from J; bases not matched to a gene: 15. This CDR3 comprises 15 residues. The germline gives CDR1 SQVTM, CDR2 ANQGSEA. CDR3 DNA: TGCAGCGTCGATACAGGACTAGGGTTTGTGGATACGCAGTATTTT. Amino acid sequence: CSVDTGLGFVDTQYF.

The chain couples TRBV19 to TRBJ2-5; no firm D call. There are 17 residues in the CDR3. The V end was cut by 9 bases, the J end by 1 base, with 24 bases between. In germline, CDR1 is LNHDA, CDR2 SQIVND (reference sequence). CDR3 protein: CASSLQDGREIQETQYF. The CDR3 bases are TGTGCCAGCAGTCTCCAGGACGGAAGGGAAATCCAAGAGACCCAGTACTTC.

The table lists this clonotype with many counts. The gene calls are TRBV12-3 or TRBV12-4 and TRBJ2-7, with a weak D call TRBD2 (6 bases). The CDR3 is 12 residues long. Trimming cost V 5 bases and J 5 bases, with 10 bases left between them. CDR3 protein: CASSVLANEQYF. In DNA form, the CDR3 reads TGTGCCAGCAGTGTACTAGCAAACGAGCAGTACTTC.

Written as DNA, the CDR3 is TGCAGAGATAGGGGTGATGGCTACACCTTC. Translating it yields CRDRGDGYTF. The chain combines TRBV29-1 with TRBJ1-2; TRBD1 is a possible D gene (5 bases). The CDR3 is 10 residues long. Germline assignment: CDR1 SQVTM and CDR2 ANQGSEA.

This clonotype occurred once. The gene calls are TRBV5-1 and TRBJ1-1; maybe TRBD1 (6 bases). The CDR3 extends over 15 amino acids. V was pared by 3 bases and J by 5 bases, with 17 bases between. Germline V gene sequence: CDR1 SGHRS, CDR2 YFSETQ. In DNA, the CDR3 is TGCGCCAGCAGCTCCGGGACGGGGGGCGGAACTGAAGCTTTCTTT. Protein product: CASSSGTGGGTEAFF.

This clonotype was recorded many times. The CDR3 sequence is CASSSGTGDGANVLTF. The CDR3 bases are TGTGCCAGCAGTTCCGGGACAGGGGACGGGGCCAACGTCCTGACTTTC. The chain is built from TRBV25-1 and TRBJ2-6; 10 bases match TRBD1. The CDR3 sequence is 16 residues long. Germline CDR1 is MGHDK and CDR2 is SYGVNS. V trimming: 5 bases; J trimming: 4 bases; junction bases outside the gene matches: 5.

The chain carries TRBV24-1 and TRBJ1-5, with 8 bases identical to TRBD1. From germline, CDR1 is KGHDR and CDR2 SFDVKD. Trimming cost V 5 bases and J 7 bases; bases outside gene matches: 12. The CDR3 extends over 16 amino acids. CDR3 sequence reads: CATSAVSRGRGQPQHF. CDR3 nucleotides: TGTGCCACCAGTGCCGTGAGCAGGGGGCGCGGGCAGCCCCAGCATTTT.

Comment on this clonotype: Just one base apart from a much larger clone, this may be a read error. J is TRBJ2-7 and V is TRBV2; D is perhaps TRBD2 (5 bases). The J call is doubtful: the DNA matches TRBJ2-5 better. This CDR3 is 15 amino acids long. Germline CDR1 SNHLY, CDR2 FYNNEI. The CDR3 DNA follows: TGTGCCAGCAGGGCCTCGGGGAGAGTCCAAGAGACCCAGTACTTC. It is translated as CASRASGRVQETQYF.

The V and J genes are TRBV7-3 and TRBJ1-2; 8 positions match TRBD1. The CDR3 totals 16 residues. Looked up from germline, CDR1 is SGHTA and CDR2 is FQGTGA. V lost 6 bases, J lost 8 bases, and 17 bases stayed unmatched. In DNA form, the CDR3 reads TGTGCCAGCAGGAAAAGCGCAGGGGGCGCGGTCCAGGGCTACACCTTC. As protein: CASRKSAGGAVQGYTF.